These 5 T cell receptor beta chains originate from one sample sequenced in a study of T cells after yellow fever vaccination. MiXCR was run by TCRdb on the 5' RACE reads, yielding one entry per CDR3 protein. The repertoire holds 200,000 to 250,000 distinct CDR3 sequences, with 6% to 7.5% as singletons. The source was CD4+ T cells sorted from PBMCs, collected 15 days after the yellow fever booster vaccination. Receptors originate from a man under 40 who received the YFV17D yellow fever vaccine.

This clonotype has more than one count but fewer than ten. The genes are TRBV19 and TRBJ2-2; 8 positions match TRBD1. In germline, CDR1 is LNHDA, CDR2 SQIVND (reference sequence). This CDR3 is 14 amino acids long. Trimming at V came to 5 bases and at J to 3 bases, leaving 2 bases not matched to a gene. CDR3 bases: TGTGCCAGTAGTGTCAGGGGGCACACCGGGGAGCTGTTTTTT. It translates to CASSVRGHTGELFF.

The table lists this clonotype with many counts. The chain combines TRBV14 with TRBJ2-5, with D tentatively TRBD1 (5 bases). This CDR3 has 14 amino acids. The V gene lost 4 bases and the J gene lost 5 bases, with 14 bases spanning the gap. CDR1 and CDR2 from the germline V gene are SGHDN and FVKESK. CDR3: CASSPNINRETQYF. The CDR3 DNA sequence: TGTGCCAGCAGCCCAAATATCAACAGGGAGACCCAGTACTTC. Combining the CDR3 with reference TRBV14 and TRBJ2-5 gives the whole variable domain EAGVTQFPSHSVIEKGQTVTLRCDPISGHDNLYWYRRVMGKEIKFLLHFVKESKQDESGMPNNRFLAERTGGTYSTLKVQPAELEDSGVYFCASSPNINRETQYFGPGTRLLVL.

This clonotype was picked up a small number of times. The V and J genes are TRBV6-2 or TRBV6-3 and TRBJ2-7, with D possibly called TRBD1 or TRBD2 (5 bases each). The CDR3 is 13 amino acids. V was cut by 5 bases and J by 1 base, with 9 bases left in between. Germline lookup yields CDR1 MNHEY and CDR2 SVGEGT. CDR3: CASSRDPSYEQYF. CDR3 sequence (DNA): TGTGCCAGCAGTCGGGACCCTTCCTACGAGCAGTACTTC.

The chain combines TRBV19 with TRBJ1-1; TRBD1 aligns across 9 bases. V lost 3 bases and J lost 0; bases outside the gene matches: 2. The CDR3 is made up of 15 amino acids. Looked up from germline, CDR1 is LNHDA and CDR2 is SQIVND (reference sequence). The CDR3 reads CASSIGTGLNTEAFF. The CDR3 nucleotides are TGTGCCAGTAGTATTGGGACAGGGTTGAACACTGAAGCTTTCTTT.

This clonotype was seen at least ten times. The rearrangement links TRBV19 to TRBJ2-2; D is possibly TRBD1 (5 bases). Germline-derived CDR1 and CDR2 are LNHDA and SQIVND (reference sequence). Trimming removed 4 bases at V and 2 bases at J, with 20 bases between. The CDR3 loop spans 18 amino acids. CDR3 loop: CASSRDAPTGANTGELFF. The CDR3 nucleotides read TGTGCCAGTAGTAGAGACGCACCGACTGGGGCAAACACCGGGGAGCTGTTTTTT.